Shown below are 2 T cell receptor beta chains from a single sample sequenced in a study of identical twins. TCRdb used MiXCR to reprocess the 5' RACE reads, holding one entry per CDR3 protein. This table holds hundreds of thousands of distinct CDR3 sequences, roughly 26% found once. These sequences were also reported in another study, on T cells expressing NK-cell markers.

The sequenced sample was CD4+ T cells sorted from blood. Receptors originate from a young woman in good health.

This clonotype was counted ten times or more. This chain connects TRBV15 to TRBJ1-2; D call uncertain. The CDR3 length is 13 residues. Trimming removed 3 bases at V and 7 bases at J, with 12 bases between. The germline V gene has CDR1 LNHNV and CDR2 YYDKDF (reference sequence). The CDR3: CATSSRSAGGYTF. In DNA form, the CDR3 reads TGTGCCACCAGCAGCAGGTCCGCGGGTGGCTACACCTTC.

In regard to this clonotype: A much larger clone sits a single nucleotide away, making a read error possible. The genes are TRBV12-3 or TRBV12-4 and TRBJ2-2; D might be TRBD2 (6 bases). This CDR3 spans 14 amino acids. CDR3 protein: CASSPQGFGGELVF. CDR3 coding DNA: TGTGCCAGCAGTCCCCAGGGTTTTGGCGGGGAGCTGGTTTTT.